One and the same sample provided the 13 T cell receptor beta chains below, sequenced in a study of blood T cell repertoires in COVID-19. This table comes from immunoSEQ multiplex PCR, and its TCRdb copy is limited to in-frame clones, with some not included. Of about 68,000 clones detected, around nine tenths appear once; the ten largest clones hold less than 9%. The sequenced sample was peripheral blood. The receptor set was obtained from a human donor in a cohort sampled during active COVID-19.

This clone was seen only a few times. The chain uses TRBV6-5 and TRBJ1-2; 9 nucleotides match TRBD1. Germline lookup yields CDR1 MNHEY and CDR2 SVGAGI. J lost 4 bases, V lost 6 bases, and 9 bases had no gene match. The CDR3 is 15 amino acids. The CDR3, as DNA: TGTGCCAGCAGGACACCGGGACAGGGAACCTATGGCTACACCTTC. It specifies CASRTPGQGTYGYTF.

The chain is built from TRBV7-9 and TRBJ2-7; TRBD1 matches at 7 bases. The CDR3 contains 14 residues. The germline CDR1 and CDR2 sequences are SEHNR and FQNEAQ (reference sequence). Germline trimming cut 2 bases from V and 3 bases from J; bases unmatched to any gene: 4. The CDR3 loop reads CASSLLGQVYEQYF. CDR3 DNA: TGTGCCAGCAGCTTACTCGGACAGGTCTACGAGCAGTACTTC.

This rearrangement joins TRBV3-1 (or the pseudogene TRBV3-2) to TRBJ2-7; no clear D. Per germline, CDR1 LGHDT and CDR2 YNNKEL (reference sequence). This CDR3 region has 14 residues. V was cut by 0 bases and J by 7 bases, with 13 bases left in between. This CDR3 is CASSQDEELLEQYF. DNA for the CDR3: TGTGCCAGCAGCCAAGATGAGGAGCTTTTAGAGCAGTACTTC.

The chain is built from TRBV7-9 and TRBJ2-7; D is unresolved. The CDR3 length is 13 residues. Deletions cut 5 bases from V and 6 bases from J, with 14 bases between. Germline lookup yields CDR1 SEHNR and CDR2 FQNEAQ (reference sequence). The CDR3 protein is CASSPQTITEQYF. The CDR3 bases are TGTGCCAGCAGCCCACAGACGATTACCGAGCAGTACTTC.

The rearrangement uses TRBV27 and TRBJ1-2; 10 bases line up with TRBD1. Losses at the gene ends were 3 bases for V and 8 bases for J; bases not matched to a gene: 6. CDR1 is MNHEY, CDR2 SMNVEV, per germline (reference sequence). The CDR3 loop spans 14 amino acids. The DNA for the CDR3 is TGTGCCAGCAGTTTGGGGACAGGGGCGCAAGGCTACACCTTC. Its protein is CASSLGTGAQGYTF.

The V and J genes are TRBV29-1 and TRBJ1-1; a weak D match, TRBD1 (5 bases). The CDR3 runs 11 residues. The germline V gene encodes CDR1 SQVTM and CDR2 ANQGSEA. Trimming took 3 bases from V and 9 from J, leaving 11 bases between them. In DNA form, the CDR3 reads TGCAGCGTTGAGAAGGGGATACAAGCTTTCTTT. Its protein product is CSVEKGIQAFF.

The rearrangement joins TRBV5-1 to TRBJ1-1, with no clear D. The CDR3 is 13 residues long. Between the trimmed V and J ends, which lost 7 bases and 7 bases, there was a span of 17 bases. CDR1 SGHRS and CDR2 YFSETQ come from the germline V gene. As DNA, the CDR3 is TGCGCCAGCGCGGATGGAGGGAATAGTGAAGCTTTCTTT. Translating it yields CASADGGNSEAFF.

This rearrangement joins TRBV6-5 to TRBJ2-1, with 7 bases aligning to TRBD1. CDR3 size: 15 residues. Germline loops: CDR1 MNHEY, CDR2 SVGAGI. Trimming at V came to 5 bases and at J to 6 bases, leaving 10 bases not matched to a gene. In nucleotides, the CDR3 is TGTGCCAGCAGTCCAGACAGGGTTGGGTTCAATGAGCAGTTCTTC. Protein product: CASSPDRVGFNEQFF.

A note on this clone: This same CDR3 is encoded by further DNA sequences in the sample. The J gene is TRBJ1-5, the V gene TRBV20-1; no firm D call. Germline V gene data show CDR1 as DFQATT and CDR2 as SNEGSKA (reference sequence). This CDR3 comprises 13 residues. The ends were cut back, 3 bases at V and 4 bases at J, with 10 bases in the middle. The CDR3 coding sequence is TGCAGTGCTAGTTCCGGGGTTAATCAGCCCCAGCATTTT. This translates into CSASSGVNQPQHF.

The chain employs TRBV19 and TRBJ1-1, with TRBD1 matching over 10 bases. Germline V gene sequence: CDR1 LNHDA, CDR2 SQIVND (reference sequence). This CDR3 has 15 residues. The junction had 8 bases not matched to a gene; V was cut back by 4 bases and J by 6 bases. The CDR3 sequence: CASSTTGTGASEAFF. In DNA form, the CDR3 reads TGTGCCAGTAGTACGACCGGGACAGGGGCTTCTGAAGCTTTCTTT.

The chain joins TRBV30 to TRBJ1-1; no definite D call. Germline lookup yields CDR1 GTSNPN and CDR2 SVGIG (reference sequence). The CDR3 contains 11 residues. Trimming stripped 8 bases from V and 1 base from J, with 8 bases between. CDR3 nucleotides: TGTGCCATCAGATCGAACACTGAAGCTTTCTTT. This translates into CAIRSNTEAFF. Full variable domain (rest looked up from reference TRBV30 and TRBJ1-1): SQTIHQWPATLVQPVGSPLSLECTVEGTSNPNLYWYRQAAGRGLQLLFYSVGIGQISSEVPQNLSASRPQDRQFILSSKKLLLSDSGFYLCAIRSNTEAFFGQGTRLTVV.

V usage is TRBV4-1 and J usage is TRBJ1-6; D is possibly TRBD1 (6 bases). Germline lookup yields CDR1 MGHRA and CDR2 YSYEKL. Trimming shortened V by 3 bases and J by 7 bases, and 16 bases separated the two germline ends. The CDR3 spans 16 residues. The CDR3 coding sequence is TGCGCCAGCAGCCACAGCCCGGGACACCGAAATTCACCCCTCCACTTT. Residues: CASSHSPGHRNSPLHF.

The CDR3 DNA reads as TGTGCCAGCAGTTACGGAGGGGCCGGTGAGGACACTGAAGCTTTCTTT. Translating gives CASSYGGAGEDTEAFF. The chain links TRBV6-5 to TRBJ1-1, with D perhaps matching TRBD1 (5 bases). The CDR3 length is 16 residues. V was pared by 2 bases and J by 3 bases, with 16 bases between. Germline CDR1 and CDR2: MNHEY and SVGAGI.